This T cell receptor (beta chain) appears in the sequencing data of a study of PD-1 blockade in classical Hodgkin lymphoma. Study-level findings and limits: Complete responders possessed baseline diversity comparable to newly diagnosed patients.

Using immunoSEQ multiplex PCR, the repertoire was profiled, and TCRdb retains in-frame clones only, with some absent. The table shows tens of thousands of clones, with around 80% occurring only once. This clone was observed a handful of times. Its cognate antigen is unknown. Time point here: cycle 4 day 1 (C4D1), after five to seven weeks of nivolumab. All the patients suffered relapse after autologous stem cell transplantation, and brentuximab vedotin exposure differed. V was shortened by 4 bases and J by 3 bases, with 17 bases between the two germline ends. Germline CDR1 SGDLS, CDR2 YYNGEE. This CDR3 spans 15 amino acids.

This TCR was sampled from a human donor with classical Hodgkin lymphoma. Sequencing was performed on peripheral blood mononuclear cells (PBMCs), taken before the fourth cycle of nivolumab. This sequence joins TRBV9 and TRBJ2-7; D tentatively reads TRBD1 or TRBD2 (5 bases each). DNA of the CDR3: TGTGCCAGCAGCCCCGGGCACGGGACCTTCTACGAGCAGTACTTC. It specifies CASSPGHGTFYEQYF.